What follows are 28 T cell receptor beta chains derived from one specimen sequenced in a study of post-analysis software for immune sequencing data. Findings of the study overall: Relative to controls, patients had five TRBV segments at higher frequency, with TRBV5-6, TRBV5-1 and TRBV20-1 among these.

Their target antigens are unknown. Prepared libraries of TCR beta cDNA carried unique molecular identifiers. A single record per CDR3 protein comes from TCRdb applying MiXCR to the PCR reads. The table records about 400,000 distinct CDR3 sequences, 30% to 45% of them present only once. Sequencing was performed on blood. The receptors shown here come from a girl aged 10-17 years with multiple sclerosis.

This clonotype was seen a handful of times. This sequence joins TRBV12-3 or TRBV12-4 and TRBJ2-3, with D perhaps matching TRBD2 (5 bases). Trimming removed 2 bases at V and 2 bases at J, with 11 bases between. The CDR3 extends over 15 amino acids. This CDR3 reads CASSLFGEYTDTQYF. As DNA, the CDR3 is TGTGCCAGCAGTTTATTCGGGGAATACACAGATACGCAGTATTTT.

The chain has TRBV5-1 and TRBJ1-2, with 8 bases that match TRBD1. The CDR3 totals 13 residues. CDR1 and CDR2 from the germline V gene are SGHRS and YFSETQ. After removal of 4 bases from V and 6 bases from J, the junction contained 5 bases not matched to a gene. The CDR3 here is CASSPRTGNGYTF. In nucleotides, the CDR3 is TGCGCCAGCAGCCCTCGGACAGGGAATGGCTACACCTTC.

This clonotype was picked up a small number of times. This chain links TRBV7-9 with TRBJ2-7, with D tentatively TRBD1 or TRBD2 (5 bases each). V lost 5 bases and J lost 3, with 17 bases in between. The CDR3 has 15 amino acids. Germline V gene data show CDR1 as SEHNR and CDR2 as FQNEAQ (reference sequence). CDR3 in DNA: TGTGCCAGCAGCGTTAGCGCAGGGAGCAACTACGAGCAGTACTTC. Its protein is CASSVSAGSNYEQYF.

This clonotype has more than one count but fewer than ten. V and J are TRBV7-9 and TRBJ1-6; D remains ambiguous. CDR3 length: 15 residues. V was trimmed by 5 bases and J by 0 bases, leaving 8 bases between them. Germline CDR1 reads SEHNR; CDR2 reads FQNEAQ (reference sequence). The CDR3 loop is CASSALSSYNSPLHF. In DNA form, the CDR3 reads TGTGCCAGCAGCGCCTTAAGCTCCTATAATTCACCCCTCCACTTT.

This clonotype occurred a few times. The V and J genes are TRBV6-6 and TRBJ2-7, with 8 bases identical to TRBD1. From germline, CDR1 is MNHNY and CDR2 SVGAGI (reference sequence). This CDR3 spans 17 amino acids. With V trimmed by 0 bases and J by 7 bases, 14 bases remained unmatched. The DNA for the CDR3 is TGTGCCAGCAGTTACTCGCTAGCGACAGGGGCCATGGGGGAGCAGTACTTC. This translates into CASSYSLATGAMGEQYF.

This clonotype has more than one count but fewer than ten. This chain uses TRBV5-1 with TRBJ1-4, with TRBD1 matching over 9 bases. V lost 4 bases and J lost 7; bases outside the gene matches: 5. The CDR3 spans 14 residues. Looked up from germline, CDR1 is SGHRS and CDR2 is YFSETQ. The CDR3 loop is CASSTGQGGEKLFF. CDR3 bases: TGCGCCAGCAGCACGGGACAGGGAGGTGAAAAACTGTTTTTT.

As regards this clonotype: The junction and the germline gene differ at one end; a read error may be behind it. V gene TRBV2 combines with J gene TRBJ2-1, with D possibly matching TRBD1 (5 bases). The CDR3 runs to 15 residues. The germline gives CDR1 SNHLY, CDR2 FYNNEI. CDR3 sequence reads: CARSETRVRSNEQFF. In DNA form, the CDR3 reads TGTGCCCGCAGTGAAACCAGGGTCAGAAGCAATGAGCAGTTCTTC.

The chain employs TRBV5-1 and TRBJ2-7, with TRBD2 matching 15 bases. Germline V gives CDR1 SGHRS, CDR2 YFSETQ. V gave up 4 bases and J gave up 7 bases; unmatched junction bases: 6. The length of the CDR3 is 15 residues. This CDR3 is CASSLTGLAGGEQYF. The CDR3 coding sequence is TGCGCCAGCAGCCTAACGGGACTAGCGGGGGGAGAGCAGTACTTC. Looking up the rest from reference TRBV5-1 and TRBJ2-7 gives the full variable domain: KAGVTQTPRYLIKTRGQQVTLSCSPISGHRSVSWYQQTPGQGLQFLFEYFSETQRNKGNFPGRFSGRQFSNSRSEMNVSTLELGDSALYLCASSLTGLAGGEQYFGPGTRLTVT.

There are a few counts of this clonotype. V is TRBV27 and J is TRBJ2-7; possible D gene TRBD1, 6 bases. CDR3 length: 16 amino acids. Trimming pared 4 bases from V and 2 bases from J, leaving 18 bases between. Germline CDR1 reads MNHEY; CDR2 reads SMNVEV (reference sequence). The CDR3 spells CASSSQFDRRPYEQYF. The CDR3 region has the DNA TGTGCCAGCAGTTCTCAATTCGACAGGCGTCCCTACGAGCAGTACTTC.

This clonotype was picked up a small number of times. This CDR3 is CASSLGPGQGTHEQYF. As DNA, the CDR3 is TGTGCCAGCAGTTTAGGTCCGGGACAGGGTACCCACGAGCAGTACTTC. The chain has TRBV12-3 or TRBV12-4 and TRBJ2-7; 9 bases match TRBD1. V shed 1 base and J 5 bases; nucleotides not matched to a gene: 9. The CDR3 extends over 16 amino acids.

This clonotype has more than one count but fewer than ten. The V and J genes are TRBV5-1 and TRBJ2-3; 9 positions agree with TRBD1. Germline CDR1 SGHRS, CDR2 YFSETQ. V gave up 4 bases and J gave up 2 bases; unmatched junction bases: 8. CDR3 size: 16 residues. In DNA, the CDR3 is TGCGCCAGCAGCCCGGGACAGGGAGGGCTCACAGATACGCAGTATTTT. It yields the protein CASSPGQGGLTDTQYF.

As to this clonotype: A junction boundary mismatches the germline segment, possibly from a read error. The V and J genes are TRBV6-6 and TRBJ2-3; D may be TRBD2 (5 bases). The germline V gene has CDR1 MNHNY and CDR2 SVGAGI (reference sequence). The CDR3 contains 15 residues. CDR3: CAGSRGSRATDTQYF. In nucleotides, the CDR3 is TGTGCCGGCAGCCGGGGATCCCGCGCCACAGATACGCAGTATTTT.

V gene TRBV12-3 or TRBV12-4 combines with J gene TRBJ2-1, with 8 bases fitting TRBD2. V lost 6 bases, J lost 2 bases, and 9 bases stayed unmatched. This CDR3 has 16 amino acids. The CDR3 DNA is TGTGCCAGCAGCTCATACCGGGGGGGCCCCTACAATGAGCAGTTCTTC. Protein: CASSSYRGGPYNEQFF.

The chain carries TRBV11-1 and TRBJ2-1; maybe TRBD2 (5 bases). In germline, CDR1 is SGHAT, CDR2 FQDESV (reference sequence). The ends were cut back, 3 bases at V and 5 bases at J, with 11 bases in the middle. The CDR3 extends over 14 amino acids. The CDR3 region is CASSFEGRNNEQFF. In DNA, the CDR3 is TGTGCCAGCAGCTTCGAGGGTAGAAACAATGAGCAGTTCTTC.

There are a few counts of this clonotype. This rearrangement joins TRBV7-3 to TRBJ2-1, with D unresolved. There are 16 residues in the CDR3. The germline gives CDR1 SGHTA, CDR2 FQGTGA. Trimming removed 1 base at V and 0 bases at J, with 10 bases between. This chain's CDR3 is CASSLSPRDSYNEQFF. The CDR3 DNA is TGTGCCAGCAGCTTAAGCCCCCGAGACTCCTACAATGAGCAGTTCTTC.

This clonotype has just a few counts. The gene calls are TRBV5-6 and TRBJ1-6; D possibly corresponds to TRBD1 (5 bases). Trimming removed 0 bases at V and 9 bases at J, with 13 bases between. Germline values: CDR1 SGHDT, CDR2 YYEEEE. This CDR3 is built from 15 residues. The CDR3 DNA sequence: TGTGCCAGCAGCTTGGGAGAGGGGCCGGGTTCACCCCTCCACTTT. Its translation is CASSLGEGPGSPLHF. Supplemented by reference TRBV5-6 and TRBJ1-6, the full variable domain reads DAGVTQSPTHLIKTRGQQVTLRCSPKSGHDTVSWYQQALGQGPQFIFQYYEEEERQRGNFPDRFSGHQFPNYSSELNVNALLLGDSALYLCASSLGEGPGSPLHFGNGTRLTVT.

This chain connects TRBV10-3 to TRBJ2-7; 8 bases fit TRBD1. The CDR3 covers 14 residues. The ends lost 6 bases at V and 0 bases at J; junction bases unmatched: 4. CDR1 is ENHRY and CDR2 is SYGVKD in the germline V gene. This CDR3 is CAIRTGEGSYEQYF. The DNA of the CDR3 is TGTGCCATCAGGACAGGGGAAGGCTCCTACGAGCAGTACTTC.

The chain links TRBV4-2 to TRBJ2-7, with 11 bases that match TRBD2. With 0 bases clipped from V and 7 bases from J, the junction kept 8 bases outside the gene matches. The CDR3 length is 16 residues. In germline, CDR1 is LGHNA, CDR2 YNFKEQ. The CDR3 DNA is TGTGCCAGCAGCCAAGATTTAGCGGGGGGGCCTTGGGAGCAGTACTTC. Amino acids: CASSQDLAGGPWEQYF.

CDR3 region: CASSQVVGTGTSVRETQYF. CDR3 DNA sequence: TGTGCCAGCAGCCAAGTTGTAGGCACCGGGACTTCGGTGCGAGAGACCCAGTACTTC. The rearrangement uses TRBV4-2 and TRBJ2-5, with a weak D call TRBD2 (6 bases). The CDR3 is made up of 19 amino acids. With 1 base removed from V and 4 bases from J, the gap between germline ends came to 25 bases. Per the germline V gene, CDR1 is LGHNA and CDR2 is YNFKEQ.

The V gene is TRBV2, the J gene TRBJ1-2, with 8 bases matching TRBD1. V trimming: 1 base; J trimming: 2 bases; junction bases outside the gene matches: 12. The CDR3 is 18 residues long. Germline CDR1 SNHLY, CDR2 FYNNEI. The CDR3 sequence is CASSEGGKGTGRNYGYTF. CDR3 nucleotide sequence: TGTGCCAGCAGTGAAGGGGGAAAGGGGACAGGTCGAAACTATGGCTACACCTTC.

This clonotype was observed a few times. The genes are TRBV29-1 and TRBJ2-7; 8 positions agree with TRBD1. CDR3 length equals 14 residues. V was pared by 4 bases and J by 2 bases, with 7 bases of the junction left unmatched. The germline V gene encodes CDR1 SQVTM and CDR2 ANQGSEA. CDR3 sequence: CSVVRQGFPYEQYF. CDR3 coding DNA: TGCAGCGTTGTAAGACAGGGGTTTCCCTACGAGCAGTACTTC.

The chain links TRBV28 to TRBJ2-5; the D gene could be TRBD1 or TRBD2 (6 bases each). The end of the DNA aligns better with TRBJ2-7, so the J call may be wrong. The germline gives CDR1 MDHEN, CDR2 SYDVKM. There are 14 residues in the CDR3. This chain's CDR3 is CASSSTGTPYEQYF. CDR3 sequence (DNA): TGTGCCAGCAGTTCCACAGGGACTCCCTACGAGCAGTACTTC.

This chain joins TRBV20-1 and TRBJ2-4; possible D gene TRBD2, 5 bases. The CDR3 covers 14 residues. Germline V lookup: CDR1 DFQATT, CDR2 SNEGSKA (reference sequence). V was clipped by 6 bases and J by 1 base, with 13 bases between them. CDR3 sequence (DNA): TGCAGTGCCGAGGGTAGGGAGGCCAAAAACATTCAGTACTTC. This encodes CSAEGREAKNIQYF.

The chain couples TRBV7-9 to TRBJ1-1, with D perhaps matching TRBD1 (6 bases). CDR3 length: 12 residues. Germline lookup yields CDR1 SEHNR and CDR2 FQNEAQ (reference sequence). Trimming shortened V by 6 bases and J by 5 bases, and 10 bases separated the two germline ends. CDR3 loop: CASSGGGTEAFF. The CDR3 coding sequence is TGTGCCAGCAGTGGAGGGGGGACTGAAGCTTTCTTT.

This clonotype has just one count. The V gene is TRBV20-1, the J gene TRBJ1-6, with TRBD1 matching 9 bases. The CDR3 has 17 amino acids. Per the germline V gene, CDR1 is DFQATT and CDR2 is SNEGSKA (reference sequence). V trimming: 4 bases; J trimming: 4 bases; junction bases outside the gene matches: 11. CDR3 nucleotides: TGCAGTGCTATTCCGGGACAGGGATTAGGGTATAATTCACCCCTCCACTTT. Encoded protein: CSAIPGQGLGYNSPLHF.

The V and J genes are TRBV7-2 and TRBJ1-2; D is possibly TRBD1 (5 bases). The CDR3 runs 15 residues. Germline CDR1 is SGHTA and CDR2 is FQGNSA. The germline V and J ends were trimmed by 3 bases and 5 bases, with 16 bases remaining between them. For the CDR3, the DNA is TGTGCCAGCAGCTTGGGACCTTCCCTGGGGTATGGCTACACCTTC. Its translation is CASSLGPSLGYGYTF. The whole variable domain, remainder taken from reference TRBV7-2 and TRBJ1-2, is GAGVSQSPSNKVTEKGKDVELRCDPISGHTALYWYRQSLGQGLEFLIYFQGNSAPDKSGLPSDRFSAERTGGSVSTLTIQRTQQEDSAVYLCASSLGPSLGYGYTFGSGTRLTVV.

DNA for the CDR3: TGCGCCAGCAGCTTAGGGGGTGACAACATTCAGTACTTC. Translating gives CASSLGGDNIQYF. The V call is TRBV5-1, the J call TRBJ2-4, with D tentatively TRBD1 (6 bases). V shed 2 bases and J shed 7 bases, with 10 bases lying between them. Looked up from germline, CDR1 is SGHRS and CDR2 is YFSETQ. This CDR3 comprises 13 residues.

The CDR3 bases are TGCAGTGCTTTTCCTGACAGGGACAACACCGGGGAGCTGTTTTTT. This translates into CSAFPDRDNTGELFF. This chain links TRBV20-1 with TRBJ2-2; 7 bases match TRBD1. Germline V gene data show CDR1 as DFQATT and CDR2 as SNEGSKA (reference sequence). The CDR3 totals 15 residues. V lost 5 bases and J lost 2; bases outside the gene matches: 8.